These T cell receptor beta chains were read from a single sample in a study of technical replicates of blood from several donors. Repertoires were generated with immunoSEQ multiplex PCR, while TCRdb's copy carries only in-frame clones and drops some. The table has roughly 60,000 clones, about 95% seen once. Sample: PBMCs. The receptors derive from a human donor in good health. Some clones in this sample may be carry-over from other donors' samples. CDR3s include the opening cysteine and the closing phenylalanine or tryptophan. A D gene is named only where the DNA matches it firmly. The listing skips clone size in some rows; elsewhere it reads once, few, many or a size class.

CASSAWTGSPLHF TGTGCCAGCAGCGCCTGGACAGGGTCACCCCTCCACTTT TRBJ1-6 . TRBD1 TRBV7-2
CASSLDSRYEQYF TGTGCCAGCAGCTTAGACTCCCGGTACGAGCAGTACTTC TRBJ2-7 . . TRBV7-3
CAWSVRSGRSTGELFF TGTGCCTGGAGTGTACGAAGCGGGAGAAGTACCGGGGAGCTGTTTTTT TRBJ2-2 . TRBD2 TRBV30
CASRRQGSGDTQYF TGTGCCAGCAGGAGACAGGGTTCAGGGGATACGCAGTATTTT TRBJ2-3 . TRBD1 TRBV2
CASSSRVSGYTF TGTGCCAGCAGTTCCAGGGTTAGCGGCTACACCTTC TRBJ1-2 . . TRBV27
CASSPRRDEQYF TGTGCCAGCTCACCCCGCAGGGACGAGCAGTACTTC TRBJ2-7 once . TRBV18
CASSSRLAEKYNEQFF TGTGCCAGCAGTTCAAGACTAGCGGAAAAATACAATGAGCAGTTCTTC TRBJ2-1 . TRBD2 TRBV6-5
CASSRDRDNQPQHF TGTGCCAGCAGTCGAGACAGGGACAATCAGCCCCAGCATTTT TRBJ1-5 . TRBD1 TRBV2
CASSLLENTGELFF TGTGCCAGCAGCTTACTAGAGAACACCGGGGAGCTGTTTTTT TRBJ2-2 . . TRBV7-7
CASSQPLQPTEAFF TGCGCCAGCAGCCAACCCCTACAGCCGACTGAAGCTTTCTTT TRBJ1-1 once . TRBV4-1
CASRSTNYGYTF TGTGCCAGCAGATCTACCAACTATGGCTACACCTTC TRBJ1-2 . . TRBV6-5
CASALGVSSYNEQFF TGTGCCAGCGCCTTAGGGGTAAGCTCCTACAATGAGCAGTTCTTC TRBJ2-1 . . TRBV5-5
CASSLSGGPINEQFF TGTGCCAGCAGCTTATCGGGGGGGCCTATCAATGAGCAGTTCTTC TRBJ2-1 . TRBD2 TRBV9
CASSSRDRGYEQYF TGTGCCAGCAGCTCGCGGGACAGGGGTTACGAGCAGTACTTC TRBJ2-7 . TRBD1 TRBV11-1
CASSLGGEGYGYTF TGTGCCAGCAGCTTGGGAGGAGAAGGCTATGGCTACACCTTC TRBJ1-2 . . TRBV5-4
CASSLRTSTDTQYF TGCGCCAGCAGCCTTAGGACTAGCACAGATACGCAGTATTTT TRBJ2-3 . . TRBV4-1
CASSLFGTSLGQYF TGTGCCAGCAGTTTATTCGGGACTAGCTTGGGGCAGTACTTC TRBJ2-7 . TRBD2 TRBV27
CASSSDRPWLTEAFF TGTGCCAGCAGCTCAGACAGGCCGTGGCTGACTGAAGCTTTCTTT TRBJ1-1 . . TRBV7-9
CASSELDRGSGNTIYF TGCGCCAGCAGTGAGTTGGACAGGGGGTCTGGAAACACCATATATTTT TRBJ1-3 . TRBD1 TRBV10-1
CASSPGLAGVHEQYF TGTGCCAGCAGCCCGGGACTAGCGGGGGTCCACGAGCAGTACTTC TRBJ2-7 . TRBD2 TRBV7-3
CASSPSKQGYEQYF TGTGCCAGCTCACCGTCAAAACAGGGCTACGAGCAGTACTTC TRBJ2-7 . . TRBV18
CASSFKGAGRINSPLHF TGTGCCAGTAGCTTCAAAGGAGCAGGGAGGATAAATTCACCCCTCCACTTT TRBJ1-6 . . TRBV19
CASSFSSSDTQYF TGTGCCAGCAGCTTCTCTAGTAGCGATACGCAGTATTTT TRBJ2-3 once . TRBV7-3
CASSDNRAYGYTF TGTGCCAGCAGTGACAACAGGGCCTATGGCTACACCTTC TRBJ1-2 . . TRBV2
CASSQAGQVGSEAFF TGTGCCAGCAGCCAAGCTGGACAGGTGGGGAGTGAAGCTTTCTTT TRBJ1-1 . TRBD1 TRBV7-2
CASRGLAGTYEQYF TGTGCCAGCAGAGGACTAGCGGGGACCTACGAGCAGTACTTC TRBJ2-7 . TRBD2 TRBV11-2
CASSLQGSNQPQHF TGTGCCAGCAGCTTACAGGGTAGCAATCAGCCCCAGCATTTT TRBJ1-5 . . TRBV13
CASSQGLNWEETQYF TGTGCCAGCAGCCAGGGCCTGAATTGGGAAGAGACCCAGTACTTC TRBJ2-5 . . TRBV14
CASSQALTGVETQYF TGTGCCAGCAGCCAAGCACTGACAGGGGTAGAGACCCAGTACTTC TRBJ2-5 . TRBD1 TRBV4-2
CASSSHRGRGNTIYF TGTGCCAGCAGCTCCCACAGGGGGCGAGGAAACACCATATATTTT TRBJ1-3 . TRBD1 TRBV5-5
CASSKGGPYNSPLHF TGTGCCAGCAGCAAGGGAGGGCCCTATAATTCACCCCTCCACTTT TRBJ1-6 . . TRBV6-5
CASSEGDNQPQHF TGTGCCAGCAGTGAAGGGGACAATCAGCCCCAGCATTTT TRBJ1-5 . . TRBV6-4
CASSQVGTQETQYF TGCGCCAGCAGCCAAGTAGGGACTCAAGAGACCCAGTACTTC TRBJ2-5 . . TRBV4-3
CASSQSQGKNTEAFF TGCGCCAGCAGCCAGTCGCAGGGTAAGAACACTGAAGCTTTCTTT TRBJ1-1 . . TRBV4-3
CASSPGQVGYNEQFF TGTGCCAGCAGTCCTGGACAGGTGGGATACAATGAGCAGTTCTTC TRBJ2-1 . TRBD1 TRBV6-6
CASSLPGQYEQYF TGTGCCAGCAGCTTACCGGGACAGTACGAGCAGTACTTC TRBJ2-7 . TRBD1 TRBV7-9
CASSLHRANTGELFF TGCGCCAGCAGCTTGCACAGAGCGAACACCGGGGAGCTGTTTTTT TRBJ2-2 . . TRBV5-1
CASMRLAGEFQFF TGTGCCAGCATGCGGCTAGCGGGCGAGTTTCAGTTCTTC TRBJ2-1 . TRBD2 TRBV27